These 9 T cell receptor beta chains were all obtained from the same sample, sequenced in a study of blood T cell repertoires in COVID-19. Assay: immunoSEQ multiplex PCR; the TCRdb copy retains only in-frame clones and omits some. The table has about 270,000 clones, roughly 86% seen once; the top ten hold over 8%. The sequenced sample was peripheral blood. The origin of the receptors is a man aged 40-50 years with active or convalescent COVID-19.

The rearrangement uses TRBV19 and TRBJ1-6; D is possibly TRBD1 (6 bases). V was clipped by 6 bases and J by 1 base, with 13 bases between them. The CDR3 loop spans 16 amino acids. Germline CDR1 LNHDA, CDR2 SQIVND (reference sequence). Written as DNA, the CDR3 is TGTGCCAGTAGGGGCACAGGGATGTCCTATAATTCACCCCTCCACTTT. Translated, it gives CASRGTGMSYNSPLHF.

The chain joins TRBV2 to TRBJ2-7, with 9 bases identical to TRBD2. The germline gives CDR1 SNHLY, CDR2 FYNNEI. V lost 4 bases, J lost 3 bases, and 4 bases stayed unmatched. This CDR3 region has 14 residues. Written as DNA, the CDR3 is TGTGCCAGCAGTGGTGGTAGCGGGAGCTACGAGCAGTACTTC. Translating it yields CASSGGSGSYEQYF.

This chain uses TRBV5-8 with TRBJ2-2, with D possibly matching TRBD1 (5 bases). This CDR3 contains 15 residues. Germline CDR1 reads SGHTS; CDR2 reads YDEGEE. V was clipped by 1 base and J by 2 bases, with 9 bases between them. In DNA form, the CDR3 reads TGTGCCAGCAGCTTGTACCAGGGCAACACCGGGGAGCTGTTTTTT. Translation: CASSLYQGNTGELFF.

This sequence joins TRBV29-1 and TRBJ2-3; D is possibly TRBD1 or TRBD2 (5 bases each). Looked up from germline, CDR1 is SQVTM and CDR2 is ANQGSEA. This CDR3 contains 11 residues. V was clipped by 7 bases and J by 5 bases, with 10 bases between them. CDR3 amino acids: CSGGRGDTQYF. In DNA form, the CDR3 reads TGCAGCGGGGGACGGGGAGATACGCAGTATTTT.

V is TRBV7-7 and J is TRBJ1-3, with a weak D call TRBD1 (5 bases). CDR1 is SSHAT and CDR2 is FNYEAQ in the germline V gene (reference sequence). Deletions cut 2 bases from V and 8 bases from J, with 10 bases between. The CDR3 contains 13 residues. The CDR3 loop is CASSLYPGDTIYF. CDR3 nucleotides: TGTGCCAGCAGCTTATACCCGGGGGACACCATATATTTT.

CDR3 region: CASSLTDSLEQETQYF. The CDR3 bases are TGCGCCAGCAGCTTGACGGACTCCTTAGAGCAAGAGACCCAGTACTTC. This sequence joins TRBV5-1 and TRBJ2-5; D may be TRBD2 (5 bases). The germline V gene encodes CDR1 SGHRS and CDR2 YFSETQ. V was clipped by 1 base and J by 2 bases, with 15 bases between them. The length of the CDR3 is 16 residues.

The CDR3 DNA sequence: TGTGCCAGTAGTCCAGGACAGGGAAAAACGACCACAGATACGCAGTATTTT. Its translation: CASSPGQGKTTTDTQYF. V gene TRBV19 combines with J gene TRBJ2-3; the match to TRBD1 covers 8 bases. The trim removed 5 bases at V and 2 bases at J, leaving 12 bases unmatched. The CDR3 extends over 17 amino acids. The germline V gene has CDR1 LNHDA and CDR2 SQIVND (reference sequence).

The gene calls are TRBV5-4 and TRBJ1-6; 7 bases agree with TRBD1. The CDR3 loop spans 17 amino acids. With 0 bases clipped from V and 6 bases from J, the junction kept 9 bases outside the gene matches. CDR1 SGHNT and CDR2 YYREEE come from the germline V gene (reference sequence). CDR3: CASSLVSGGRGNSPLHF. Written as DNA, the CDR3 is TGTGCCAGCAGCTTGGTTTCAGGGGGGCGCGGTAATTCACCCCTCCACTTT.

V is TRBV3-1 (or the pseudogene TRBV3-2) and J is TRBJ1-6, with unresolved D. The CDR3 is 13 amino acids. V lost 0 bases to trimming and J lost 11 bases, with 8 bases between them. From germline, CDR1 is LGHDT and CDR2 YNNKEL (reference sequence). CDR3 sequence: CASSQDSRAPLHF. CDR3 nucleotides: TGTGCCAGCAGCCAAGATAGCCGGGCACCCCTCCACTTT.